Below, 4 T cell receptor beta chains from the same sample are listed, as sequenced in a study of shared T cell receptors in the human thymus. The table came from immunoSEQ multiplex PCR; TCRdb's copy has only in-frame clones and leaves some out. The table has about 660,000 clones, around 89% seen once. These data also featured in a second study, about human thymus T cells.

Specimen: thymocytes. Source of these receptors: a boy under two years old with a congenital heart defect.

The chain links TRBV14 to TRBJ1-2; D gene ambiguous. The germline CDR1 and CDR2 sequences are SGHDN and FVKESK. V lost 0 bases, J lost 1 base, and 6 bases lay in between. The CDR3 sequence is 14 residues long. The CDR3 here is CASSQEVRNYGYTF. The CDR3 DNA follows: TGTGCCAGCAGCCAAGAAGTGCGTAACTATGGCTACACCTTC.

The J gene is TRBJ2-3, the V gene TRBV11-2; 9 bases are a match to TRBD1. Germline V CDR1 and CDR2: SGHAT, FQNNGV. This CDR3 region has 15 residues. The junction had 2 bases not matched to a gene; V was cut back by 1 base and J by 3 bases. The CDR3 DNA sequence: TGTGCCAGCAGCTTAGGGGGGACAGGGACAGATACGCAGTATTTT. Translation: CASSLGGTGTDTQYF.

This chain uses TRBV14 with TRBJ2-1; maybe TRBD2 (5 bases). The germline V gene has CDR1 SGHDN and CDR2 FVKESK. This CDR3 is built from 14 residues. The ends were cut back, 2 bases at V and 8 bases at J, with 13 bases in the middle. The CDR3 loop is CASSQYPGMDEQFF. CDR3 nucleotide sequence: TGTGCCAGCAGCCAATACCCGGGGATGGATGAGCAGTTCTTC.

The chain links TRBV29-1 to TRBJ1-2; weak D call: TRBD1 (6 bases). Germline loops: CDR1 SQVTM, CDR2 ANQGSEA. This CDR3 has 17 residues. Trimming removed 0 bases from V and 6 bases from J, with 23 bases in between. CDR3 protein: CSVEEFNPVKQGNGYTF. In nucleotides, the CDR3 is TGCAGCGTTGAAGAATTCAACCCCGTGAAACAGGGAAATGGCTACACCTTC.